This T cell receptor beta chain is drawn from a study of blood T cell repertoires in COVID-19. TCRdb's table, derived via immunoSEQ multiplex PCR, lists solely in-frame clones and lacks some. The repertoire holds about 58,000 clones, with about 85% as singletons. V was clipped by 9 bases and J by 5 bases, with 20 bases between them. CDR3 size: 15 residues. Per the germline V gene, CDR1 is MNHEY and CDR2 is SMNVEV (reference sequence). V is TRBV27 and J is TRBJ2-1, with a tentative D call TRBD2 (5 bases). The clonotype originates from a woman in her sixties or seventies with active COVID-19. Sequenced material: peripheral blood. CDR3 coding DNA: TGTGCCAGTACCCTCCTGGGAGTTGGAAACAATGAGCAGTTCTTC. The encoded protein is CASTLLGVGNNEQFF.